This TCR beta chain was sequenced for a study of early T cells in non-severe SARS-CoV-2 infection. TCRdb fed the 5' RACE reads into MiXCR, producing one record per CDR3 protein. This table holds some 30,000 distinct CDR3 sequences, under 7.5% found once. Germline-derived CDR1 and CDR2 are MNHNY and SVGAGI (reference sequence). The CDR3 length is 16 residues. The V and J ends lost 11 bases and 0 bases, in that order; junction bases with no gene match: 13. This clonotype was counted many times. The sequence came from an adult who was a healthcare worker with PCR-confirmed SARS-CoV-2 infection or an uninfected control (not recorded which). Sequenced: whole blood. The chain couples TRBV6-6 to TRBJ1-1, with 9 bases that match TRBD1. CDR3 loop: CASSTGTGIMNTEAFF. CDR3 nucleotides: TGTGCCTCGTCAACCGGGACAGGGATTATGAACACTGAAGCTTTCTTT.